The T cell receptor beta chain under discussion was sequenced for a study of T cells in Graves' hyperthyroidism and ophthalmopathy. Whole-study results and caveats: Among clonotypes expanded in thyroid above 0.001, most were also found in blood.

Regarding this clonotype: Its antigen is still unknown.

Patients were excluded for uncontrolled infection, other autoimmune disease, pregnancy or lactation. Authors of the study amplified TCR beta CDR3 regions from RNA transcripts. HTBI primers were employed in a first-round RT-PCR of the TCR CDR3. TCRdb re-derived calls from the multiplex PCR reads in MiXCR, one entry per CDR3 protein. In the table there are almost 600,000 distinct CDR3 sequences, about half of which are singletons. The CDR3 length is 16 residues. V lost 6 bases to trimming and J lost 3 bases; unmatched junction nucleotides: 14. Sequenced material: peripheral blood or thyroid tissue (not recorded which). The rearrangement links TRBV12-3 or TRBV12-4 to TRBJ2-7; 7 bases line up with TRBD2. This sequence originates from a young woman with Graves' hyperthyroidism. This CDR3 is CASSSRLAETFYEQYF. CDR3 sequence (DNA): TGTGCCAGCAGCTCGAGACTAGCCGAGACCTTCTACGAGCAGTACTTC.